This T cell receptor (beta chain) was found in a study of T cell repertoires in cytomegalovirus infection. Turning to the study itself: The study used recently identified HLA-C-restricted and well-studied HLA-B-restricted CMV epitopes. Shared public TCR beta signatures pointed to both CMV infection and a matching HLA type.

TCRdb fed the reads into MiXCR, producing one record per CDR3 protein. The sample holds fewer than 1,000,000 distinct CDR3 sequences, around 32% seen once. Germline V CDR1 and CDR2: MDHEN, SYDVKM. V was shortened by 6 bases and J by 0 bases, with 13 bases between the two germline ends. The CDR3 is 15 residues long. This clonotype has more than one count but fewer than ten. The antigen remains unidentified. Notes on the study in general: Using cumulative public TCR beta family frequency, the authors identified those who carried CMV together with the relevant HLA. HLA-C-restricted CMV-specific TCR beta clonotypes prevailed in the ex vivo response.

This sequence originates from a human donor in good health (CMV status not recorded). Some clones in this sample may be carry-over from other donors' samples. The chain links TRBV28 to TRBJ2-3, with a possible D match to TRBD1 (5 bases). The input for sequencing was cultured CD8+ T cells from PBMCs, taken from culture after CMV antigen stimulation. CDR3 sequence (DNA): TGTGCCAGCAGAGACAGTTCCCGAAGCACAGATACGCAGTATTTT. This sequence encodes CASRDSSRSTDTQYF.